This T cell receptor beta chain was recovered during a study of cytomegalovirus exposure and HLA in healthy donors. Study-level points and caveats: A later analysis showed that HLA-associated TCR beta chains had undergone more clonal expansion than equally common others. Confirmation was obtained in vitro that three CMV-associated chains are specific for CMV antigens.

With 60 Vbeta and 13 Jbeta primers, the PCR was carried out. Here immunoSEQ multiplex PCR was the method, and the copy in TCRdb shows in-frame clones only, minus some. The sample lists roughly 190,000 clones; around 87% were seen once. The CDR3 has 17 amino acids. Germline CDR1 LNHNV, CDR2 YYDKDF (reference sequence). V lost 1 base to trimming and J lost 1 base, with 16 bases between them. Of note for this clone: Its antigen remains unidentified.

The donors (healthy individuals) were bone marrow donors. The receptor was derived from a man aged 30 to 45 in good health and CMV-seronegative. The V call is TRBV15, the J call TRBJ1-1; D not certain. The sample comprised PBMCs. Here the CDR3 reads CATSRGGGGGANTEAFF. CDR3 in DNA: TGTGCCACCAGCAGAGGTGGTGGCGGAGGAGCGAACACTGAAGCTTTCTTT.